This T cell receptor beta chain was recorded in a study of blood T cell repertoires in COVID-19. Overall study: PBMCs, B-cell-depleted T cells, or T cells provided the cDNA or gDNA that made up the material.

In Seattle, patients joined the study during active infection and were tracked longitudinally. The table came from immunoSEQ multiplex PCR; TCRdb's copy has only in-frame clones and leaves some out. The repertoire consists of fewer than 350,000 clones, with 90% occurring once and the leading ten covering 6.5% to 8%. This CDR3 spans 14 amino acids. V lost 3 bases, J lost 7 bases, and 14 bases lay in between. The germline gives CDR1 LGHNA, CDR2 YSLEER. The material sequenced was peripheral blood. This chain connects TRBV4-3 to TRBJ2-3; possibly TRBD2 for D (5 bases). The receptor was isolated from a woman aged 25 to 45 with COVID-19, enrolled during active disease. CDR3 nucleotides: TGCGCCAGCAGCCAGGCGATACTAGAAAATACGCAGTATTTT. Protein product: CASSQAILENTQYF.